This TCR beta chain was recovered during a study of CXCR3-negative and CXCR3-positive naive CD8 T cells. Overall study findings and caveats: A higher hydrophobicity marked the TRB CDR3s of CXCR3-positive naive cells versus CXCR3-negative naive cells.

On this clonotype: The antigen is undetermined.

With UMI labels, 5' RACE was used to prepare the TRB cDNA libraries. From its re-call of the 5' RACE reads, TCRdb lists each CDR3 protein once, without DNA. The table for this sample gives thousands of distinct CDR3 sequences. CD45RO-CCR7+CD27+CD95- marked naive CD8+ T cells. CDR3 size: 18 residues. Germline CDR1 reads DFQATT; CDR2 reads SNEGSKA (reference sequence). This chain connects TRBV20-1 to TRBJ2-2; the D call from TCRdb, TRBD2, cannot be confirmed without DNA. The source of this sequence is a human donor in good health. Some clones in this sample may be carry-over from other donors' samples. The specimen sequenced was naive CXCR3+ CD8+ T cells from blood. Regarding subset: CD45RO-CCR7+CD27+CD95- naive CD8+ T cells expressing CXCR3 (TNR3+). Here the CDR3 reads CSARDSGLAGTNTGELFF.